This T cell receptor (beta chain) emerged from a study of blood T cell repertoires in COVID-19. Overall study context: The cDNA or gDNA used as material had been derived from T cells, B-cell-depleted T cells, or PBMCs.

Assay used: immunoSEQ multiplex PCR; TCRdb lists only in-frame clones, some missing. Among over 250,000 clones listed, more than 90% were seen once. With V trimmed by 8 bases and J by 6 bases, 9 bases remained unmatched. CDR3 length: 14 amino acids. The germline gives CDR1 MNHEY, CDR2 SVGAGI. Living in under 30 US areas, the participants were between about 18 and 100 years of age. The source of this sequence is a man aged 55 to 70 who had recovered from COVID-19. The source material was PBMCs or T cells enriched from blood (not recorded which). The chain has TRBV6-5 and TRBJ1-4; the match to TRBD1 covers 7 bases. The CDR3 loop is CASRDSGWDEKLFF. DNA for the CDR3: TGTGCCAGCCGGGACAGCGGGTGGGATGAAAAACTGTTTTTT.